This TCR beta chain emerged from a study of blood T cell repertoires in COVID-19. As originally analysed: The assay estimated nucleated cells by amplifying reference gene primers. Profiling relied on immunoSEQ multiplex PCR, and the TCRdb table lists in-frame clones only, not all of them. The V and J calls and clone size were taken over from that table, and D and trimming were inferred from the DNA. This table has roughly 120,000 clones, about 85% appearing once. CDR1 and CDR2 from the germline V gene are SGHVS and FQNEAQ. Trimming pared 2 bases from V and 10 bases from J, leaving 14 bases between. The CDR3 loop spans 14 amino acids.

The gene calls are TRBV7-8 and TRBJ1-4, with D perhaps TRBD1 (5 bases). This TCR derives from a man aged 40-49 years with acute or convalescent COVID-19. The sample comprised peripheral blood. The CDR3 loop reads CASSLLTGGGKLFF. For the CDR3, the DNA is TGTGCCAGCAGCTTACTTACTGGGGGGGGAAAACTGTTTTTT.